Here is one TCR beta chain with its context. The antigen remains undetermined. The data belong to a study of cytomegalovirus exposure and HLA in healthy donors. Overall study: As an earlier analysis found, 180 million or so T cells yielded about 120 million unique TCR beta sequences.

Germline V gives CDR1 LGHNA, CDR2 YSLEER. The ends were cut back, 0 bases at V and 1 base at J, with 13 bases in the middle. The CDR3 runs to 18 residues. Donors counted as nominally healthy when sampled, yet unrecorded immune exposures were likely. Primers: 60 Vbeta forward and 13 Jbeta reverse. Here immunoSEQ multiplex PCR was the method, and the copy in TCRdb shows in-frame clones only, minus some. The top ten clones hold less than 3.5% of a sample with about 130,000 clones, about three quarters of them seen once. Study-level results: Donor immune exposure was known only as CMV serostatus.

The source material was PBMCs. This chain uses TRBV4-3 with TRBJ2-6; possible D gene TRBD1, 6 bases. This clonotype was sampled from a human donor in good health. For the CDR3, the DNA is TGCGCCAGCAGCCAAGAAGGGGGTTTGTCGTCTGGGGCCAACGTCCTGACTTTC. Protein: CASSQEGGLSSGANVLTF.